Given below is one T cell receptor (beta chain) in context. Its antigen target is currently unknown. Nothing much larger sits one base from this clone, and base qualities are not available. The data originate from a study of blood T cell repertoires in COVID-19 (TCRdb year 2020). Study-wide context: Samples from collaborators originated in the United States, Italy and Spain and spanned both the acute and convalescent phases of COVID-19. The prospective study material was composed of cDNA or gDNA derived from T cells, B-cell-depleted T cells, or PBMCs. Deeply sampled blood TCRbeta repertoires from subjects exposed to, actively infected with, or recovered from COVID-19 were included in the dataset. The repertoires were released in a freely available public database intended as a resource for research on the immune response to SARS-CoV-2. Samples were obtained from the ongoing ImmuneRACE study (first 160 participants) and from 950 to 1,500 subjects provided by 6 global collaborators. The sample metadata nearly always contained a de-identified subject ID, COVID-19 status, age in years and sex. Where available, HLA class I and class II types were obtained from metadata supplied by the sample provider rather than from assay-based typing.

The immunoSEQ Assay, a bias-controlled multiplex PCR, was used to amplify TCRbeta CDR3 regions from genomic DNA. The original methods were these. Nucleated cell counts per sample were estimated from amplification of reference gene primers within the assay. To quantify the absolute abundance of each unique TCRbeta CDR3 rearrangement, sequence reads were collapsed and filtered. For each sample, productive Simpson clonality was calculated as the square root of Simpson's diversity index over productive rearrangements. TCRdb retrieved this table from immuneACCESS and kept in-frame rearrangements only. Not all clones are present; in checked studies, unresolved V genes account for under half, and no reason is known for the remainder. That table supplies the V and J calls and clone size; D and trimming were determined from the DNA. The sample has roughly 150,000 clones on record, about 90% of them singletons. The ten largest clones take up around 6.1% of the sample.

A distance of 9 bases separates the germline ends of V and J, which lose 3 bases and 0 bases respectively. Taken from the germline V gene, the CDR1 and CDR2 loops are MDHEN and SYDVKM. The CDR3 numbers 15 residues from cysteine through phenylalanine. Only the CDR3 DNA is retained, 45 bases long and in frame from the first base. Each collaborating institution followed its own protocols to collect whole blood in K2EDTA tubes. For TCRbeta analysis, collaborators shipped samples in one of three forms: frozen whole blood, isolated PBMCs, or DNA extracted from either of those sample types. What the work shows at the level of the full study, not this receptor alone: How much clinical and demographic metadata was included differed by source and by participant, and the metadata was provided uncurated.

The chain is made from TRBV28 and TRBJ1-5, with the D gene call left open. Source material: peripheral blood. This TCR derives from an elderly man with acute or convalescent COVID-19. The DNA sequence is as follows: TGTGCCAGCAGTTTGTCCAGAAATAGCAATCAGCCCCAGCATTTT. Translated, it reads CASSLSRNSNQPQHF.